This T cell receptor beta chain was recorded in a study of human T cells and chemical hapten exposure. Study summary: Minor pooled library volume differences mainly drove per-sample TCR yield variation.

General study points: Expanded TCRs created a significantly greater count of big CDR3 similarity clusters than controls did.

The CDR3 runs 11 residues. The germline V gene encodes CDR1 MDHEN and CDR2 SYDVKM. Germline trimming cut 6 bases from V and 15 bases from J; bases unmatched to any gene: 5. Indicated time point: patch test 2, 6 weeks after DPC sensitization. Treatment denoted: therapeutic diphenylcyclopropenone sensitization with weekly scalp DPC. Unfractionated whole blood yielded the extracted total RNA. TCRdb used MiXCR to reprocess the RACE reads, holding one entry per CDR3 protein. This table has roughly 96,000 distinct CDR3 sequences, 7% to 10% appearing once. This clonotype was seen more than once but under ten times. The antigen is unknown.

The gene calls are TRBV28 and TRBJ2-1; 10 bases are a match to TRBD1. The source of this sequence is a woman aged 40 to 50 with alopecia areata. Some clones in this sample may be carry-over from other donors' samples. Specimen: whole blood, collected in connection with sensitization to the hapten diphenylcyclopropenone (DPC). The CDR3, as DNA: TGTGCCAGCAGCCTGGGACAGGGGCCGTTCTTC. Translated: CASSLGQGPFF.